The clone carrying this T cell receptor beta chain was found a few times. The antigen is unknown. Then a second PCR, running roughly 7 to 11 cycles, was carried out with a sample-barcoded 5' primer and a J-beta primer mix. TCRdb reprocessed the 5' RACE reads via MiXCR and lists one record per CDR3 protein. There are about 570,000 distinct CDR3 sequences in the sample; 27% occur only once, and about a fifth lies in the top ten. Germline-derived CDR1 and CDR2 are LNHNV and YYDKDF (reference sequence). The CDR3 has 13 residues. Trimming at V came to 9 bases and at J to 3 bases, leaving 4 bases not matched to a gene. The sample originates from a study of blood T cells in healthy people across ages. The sample providers were healthy Caucasian people from Russia, aged about 6 to 90. Study-wide results and caveats: Diversity was higher, and naive CD4+ cells more numerous, in long-lived donors than in aged donors.

The clonotype was recovered from a woman in her sixties or seventies in good health. What was sequenced was blood. The chain links TRBV15 to TRBJ1-4, with 7 positions matching TRBD1. This CDR3 is CATRGPANEKLFF. The CDR3 nucleotides are TGTGCCACGAGGGGGCCGGCTAATGAAAAACTGTTTTTT.